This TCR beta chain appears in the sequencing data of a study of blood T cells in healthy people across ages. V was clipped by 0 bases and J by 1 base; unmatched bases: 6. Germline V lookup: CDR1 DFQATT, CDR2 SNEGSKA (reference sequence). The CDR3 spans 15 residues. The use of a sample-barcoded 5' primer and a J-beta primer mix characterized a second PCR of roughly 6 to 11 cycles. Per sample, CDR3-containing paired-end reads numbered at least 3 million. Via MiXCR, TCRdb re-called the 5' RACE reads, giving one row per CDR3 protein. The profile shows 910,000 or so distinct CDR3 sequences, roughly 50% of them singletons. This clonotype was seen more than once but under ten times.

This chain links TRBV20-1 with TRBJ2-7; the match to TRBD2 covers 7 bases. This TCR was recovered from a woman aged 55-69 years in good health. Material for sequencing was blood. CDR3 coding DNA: TGCAGTGCTAGAGATCCCCGCGGGAGATCCTACGAGCAGTACTTC. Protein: CSARDPRGRSYEQYF.